Below are 4 T cell receptor beta chains sequenced from a single sample in a study of tissue T cells after allogeneic stem cell transplantation. As to time point: mouse harvest day 14 after allogeneic transplant. Tail vein injection delivered 10^7 T-cell-depleted bone marrow cells and 10^6 splenic CD5+ T cells. Sequenced by immunoSEQ multiplex PCR; TCRdb stores in-frame clones only, minus some. The sample includes some 1,300 clones, just over 45% of them seen just once. Material for sequencing was gut tissue. The receptors shown here come from a female BALB/c mouse given C57BL/6 T cells with graft-versus-host disease after an allogeneic hematopoietic cell transplant.

Concerning this clone: Gene names refer to mouse genes. The CDR3 sequence is CASSRDSQNTLYF. The CDR3 bases that were read are TGTGCCAGCAGCCGGGACAGTCAAAACACCTTGTAC. The V gene is TRBV26, the J gene TRBJ2-4; D may match TRBD1 or TRBD2 (5 bases each). The missing CDR3 end, 1 residue past where the read stops, is filled in from the germline J gene. Germline CDR1 reads KGHPV; CDR2 reads FQNQEV (reference sequence). V was trimmed by 6 bases and J by 0 bases, leaving 7 bases between them. The CDR3 has 13 residues.

In the case of this clone: Mouse germline and gene names are used. The read is 1 residue too short to cover the CDR3 end, so that end is filled in from the germline J gene. The chain is built from TRBV5 and TRBJ2-4; 7 bases map to TRBD2. V dropped 4 bases and J dropped 1; count of bases not matched to a gene: 8. In germline, CDR1 is LGHNA, CDR2 YNLKQL (reference sequence). The CDR3 covers 16 residues. CDR3: CASSPDGGMGQNTLYF. The DNA read from the CDR3 is TGTGCCAGCAGCCCCGATGGGGGGATGGGTCAAAACACCTTGTAC.

This clone was found a few times. Genes and germline are mouse. CDR3 DNA, as far as it was read: TGCTCCAGCAGTCATAACAACCAGGCTCCGCTT. Translated, it gives CSSSHNNQAPL. The CDR3 in its entirety is CSSSHNNQAPLF. The chain employs TRBV23 and TRBJ1-5. The CDR3 is cut off 1 residue early in the read; its end comes from the germline J gene. The CDR3 consists of 12 residues. Germline V lookup: CDR1 KGHTA, CDR2 FQNQQP.

A remark on this clone: Gene names are the mouse ones. The read comes to an end 1 residue before the CDR3 does, leaving the germline J gene to fill in the end. The chain employs TRBV26 and TRBJ2-4; no clear D. This CDR3 region has 14 residues. The germline gives CDR1 KGHPV, CDR2 FQNQEV (reference sequence). V lost 2 bases to trimming and J lost 0 bases, with 6 bases between them. CDR3 amino acids: CASSLTTSQNTLYF. The sequenced part of the CDR3 DNA is TGTGCCAGCAGTCTGACAACTAGTCAAAACACCTTGTAC.